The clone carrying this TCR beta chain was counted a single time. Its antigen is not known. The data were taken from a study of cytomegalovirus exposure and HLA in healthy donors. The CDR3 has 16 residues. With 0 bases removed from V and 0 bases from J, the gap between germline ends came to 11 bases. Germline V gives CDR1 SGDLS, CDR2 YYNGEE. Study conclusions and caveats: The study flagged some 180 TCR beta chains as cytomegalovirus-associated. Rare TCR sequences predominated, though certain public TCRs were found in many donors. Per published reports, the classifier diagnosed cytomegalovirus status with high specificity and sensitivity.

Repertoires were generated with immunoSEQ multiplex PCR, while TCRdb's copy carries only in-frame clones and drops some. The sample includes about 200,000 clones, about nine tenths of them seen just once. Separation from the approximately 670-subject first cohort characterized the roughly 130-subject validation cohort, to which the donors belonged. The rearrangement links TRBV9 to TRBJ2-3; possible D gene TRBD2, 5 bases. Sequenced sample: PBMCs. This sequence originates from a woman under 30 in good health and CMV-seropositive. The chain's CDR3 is CASSVVDFASTDTQYF. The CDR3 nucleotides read TGTGCCAGCAGCGTAGTGGACTTCGCTAGCACAGATACGCAGTATTTT.